This T cell receptor beta chain was retrieved from a study of blood T cell repertoires in COVID-19. Study as a whole: There were acute and convalescent COVID-19 samples, and they came from the United States, Italy and Spain. T cells, B-cell-depleted T cells, or PBMCs supplied cDNA or gDNA.

Looked up from germline, CDR1 is SGHRS and CDR2 is YFSETQ. Between the trimmed V and J ends, which lost 3 bases and 5 bases, there was a span of 14 bases. The CDR3 is 14 residues long. Per the authors' pipeline: Amplifying reference gene primers gave estimates of nucleated cell counts. Profiled with immunoSEQ multiplex PCR; TCRdb holds only in-frame clones, not every one. For V, J and clone size, that table is used; D and trimming come from the DNA. Of 250,000 to 300,000 clones listed, over 75% were seen once; the top ten hold roughly 9.6%. The clonotype was recovered from a woman aged 70-85 years with acute or convalescent COVID-19. V is TRBV5-1 and J is TRBJ2-5; D is perhaps TRBD2 (7 bases). The material sequenced was peripheral blood. The CDR3 DNA sequence: TGCGCCAGCAGCTATTTCGGGGGGCGGGAGACCCAGTACTTC. Its translation is CASSYFGGRETQYF.